A single T cell receptor beta chain is shown here with its context. In the source study's methods: Amplification of reference gene primers was used by the study to estimate nucleated cell counts. Measured with immunoSEQ multiplex PCR; TCRdb has only the in-frame clones, and not every one. V and J calls plus clone size are reproduced from that table; the DNA served to infer D and trimming. The sample lists around 100,000 clones; roughly 86% were seen once. CDR1 and CDR2 (germline): SQVTM, ANQGSEA. V lost 4 bases, J lost 8 bases, and 14 bases stayed unmatched. This CDR3 is 16 amino acids long. The sample originates from a study of blood T cell repertoires in COVID-19. At the level of the study: Samples of COVID-19 (acute and convalescent) were obtained from the United States, Italy and Spain.

The chain recombines TRBV29-1 with TRBJ2-2; 9 bases are shared with TRBD2. The sequence was obtained from a man aged 35-49 years with active or convalescent COVID-19. Sequenced material: peripheral blood. The CDR3 DNA sequence: TGCAGCGTTGTGGGAAGTAGCGGGGGTATAGGAGGGGAGCTGTTTTTT. It is translated as CSVVGSSGGIGGELFF.